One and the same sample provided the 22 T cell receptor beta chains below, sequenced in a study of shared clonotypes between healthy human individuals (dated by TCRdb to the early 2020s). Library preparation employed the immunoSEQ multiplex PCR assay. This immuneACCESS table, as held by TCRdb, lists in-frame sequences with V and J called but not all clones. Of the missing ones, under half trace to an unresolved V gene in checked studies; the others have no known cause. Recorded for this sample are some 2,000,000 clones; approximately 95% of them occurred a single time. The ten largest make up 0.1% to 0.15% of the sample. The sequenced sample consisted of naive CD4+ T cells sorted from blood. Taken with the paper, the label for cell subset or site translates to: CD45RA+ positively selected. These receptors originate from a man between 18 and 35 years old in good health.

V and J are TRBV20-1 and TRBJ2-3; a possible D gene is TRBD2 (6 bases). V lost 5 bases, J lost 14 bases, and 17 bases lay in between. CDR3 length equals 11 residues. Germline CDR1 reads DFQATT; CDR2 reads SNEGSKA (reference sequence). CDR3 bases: TGCAGTGCTTACCGGGACTTCATGGTGTATTTT. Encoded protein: CSAYRDFMVYF.

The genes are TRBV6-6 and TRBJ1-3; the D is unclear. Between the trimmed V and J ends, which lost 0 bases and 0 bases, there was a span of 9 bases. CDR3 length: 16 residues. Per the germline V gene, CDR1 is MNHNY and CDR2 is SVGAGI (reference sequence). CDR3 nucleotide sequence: TGTGCCAGCAGTTACTCGGCAGGAACCTCTGGAAACACCATATATTTT. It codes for CASSYSAGTSGNTIYF.

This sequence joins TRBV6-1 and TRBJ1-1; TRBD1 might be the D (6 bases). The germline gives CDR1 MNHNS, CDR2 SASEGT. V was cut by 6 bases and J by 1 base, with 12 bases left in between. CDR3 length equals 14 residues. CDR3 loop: CASRDWGQNTEAFF. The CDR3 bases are TGTGCCAGCAGGGACTGGGGACAGAACACTGAAGCTTTCTTT.

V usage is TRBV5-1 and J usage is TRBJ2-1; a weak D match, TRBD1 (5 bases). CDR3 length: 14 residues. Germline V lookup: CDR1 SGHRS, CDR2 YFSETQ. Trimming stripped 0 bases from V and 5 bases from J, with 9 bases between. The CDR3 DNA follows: TGCGCCAGCAGCTTGGTAACAGGTCACAATGAGCAGTTCTTC. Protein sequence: CASSLVTGHNEQFF.

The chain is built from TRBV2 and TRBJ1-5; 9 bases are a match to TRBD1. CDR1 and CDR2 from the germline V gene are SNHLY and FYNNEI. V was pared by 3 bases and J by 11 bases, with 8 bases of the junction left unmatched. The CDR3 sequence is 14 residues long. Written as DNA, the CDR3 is TGTGCCAGCAGTGACGGGACAGGGAAGGGGACCCAGCATTTT. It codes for CASSDGTGKGTQHF.

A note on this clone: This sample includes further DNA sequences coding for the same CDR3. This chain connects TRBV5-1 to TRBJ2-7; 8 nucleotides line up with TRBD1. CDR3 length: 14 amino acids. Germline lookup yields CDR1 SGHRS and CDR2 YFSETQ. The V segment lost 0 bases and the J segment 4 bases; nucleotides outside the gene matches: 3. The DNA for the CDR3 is TGCGCCAGCAGCTTGGTACAGGGGGGATACGAGCAGTACTTC. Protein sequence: CASSLVQGGYEQYF.

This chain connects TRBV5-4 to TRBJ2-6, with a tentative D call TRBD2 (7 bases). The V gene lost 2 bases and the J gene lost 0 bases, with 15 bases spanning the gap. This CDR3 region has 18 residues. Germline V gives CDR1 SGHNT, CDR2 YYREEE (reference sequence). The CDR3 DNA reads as TGTGCCAGCAGCTTACTAGCGTTCAGGGGCTCTGGGGCCAACGTCCTGACTTTC. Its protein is CASSLLAFRGSGANVLTF.

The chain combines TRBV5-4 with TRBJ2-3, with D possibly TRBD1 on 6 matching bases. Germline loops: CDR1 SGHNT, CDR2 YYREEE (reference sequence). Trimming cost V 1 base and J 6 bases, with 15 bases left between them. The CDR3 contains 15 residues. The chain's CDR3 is CASSLWHRVTDTQYF. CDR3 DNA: TGTGCCAGCAGCTTGTGGCACAGGGTGACGGATACGCAGTATTTT.

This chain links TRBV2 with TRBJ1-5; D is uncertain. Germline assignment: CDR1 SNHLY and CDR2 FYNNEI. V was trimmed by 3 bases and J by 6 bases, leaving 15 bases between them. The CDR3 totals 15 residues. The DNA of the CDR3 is TGTGCCAGCAGTGACGGGAAGCCCGGAGGTCAGCCCCAGCATTTT. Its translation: CASSDGKPGGQPQHF.

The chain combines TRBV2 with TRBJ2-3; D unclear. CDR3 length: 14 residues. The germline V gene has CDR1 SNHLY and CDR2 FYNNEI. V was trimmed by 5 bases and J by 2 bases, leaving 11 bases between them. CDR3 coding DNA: TGTGCCAGCAGTTCCAAGTGGGCCACAGATACGCAGTATTTT. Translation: CASSSKWATDTQYF.

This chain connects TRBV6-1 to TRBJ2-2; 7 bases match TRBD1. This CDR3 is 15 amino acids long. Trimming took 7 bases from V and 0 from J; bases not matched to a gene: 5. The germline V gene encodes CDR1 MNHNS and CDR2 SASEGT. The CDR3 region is CASIGTDPNTGELFF. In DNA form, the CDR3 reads TGTGCCAGCATCGGGACAGACCCGAACACCGGGGAGCTGTTTTTT.

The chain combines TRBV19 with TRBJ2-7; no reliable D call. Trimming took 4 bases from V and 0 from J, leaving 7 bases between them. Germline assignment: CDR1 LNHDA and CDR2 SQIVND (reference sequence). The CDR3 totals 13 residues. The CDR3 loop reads CASSNAPSYEQYF. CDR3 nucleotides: TGTGCCAGTAGTAACGCCCCCTCCTACGAGCAGTACTTC. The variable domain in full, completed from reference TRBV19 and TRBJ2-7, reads DGGITQSPKYLFRKEGQNVTLSCEQNLNHDAMYWYRQDPGQGLRLIYYSQIVNDFQKGDIAEGYSVSREKKESFPLTVTSAQKNPTAFYLCASSNAPSYEQYFGPGTRLTVT.

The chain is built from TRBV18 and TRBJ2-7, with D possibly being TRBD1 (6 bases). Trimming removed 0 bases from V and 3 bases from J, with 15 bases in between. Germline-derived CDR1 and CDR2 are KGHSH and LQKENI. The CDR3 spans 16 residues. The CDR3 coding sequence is TGTGCCAGCTCACCACCGCAGGGAAAGGGGGACTACGAGCAGTACTTC. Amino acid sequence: CASSPPQGKGDYEQYF.

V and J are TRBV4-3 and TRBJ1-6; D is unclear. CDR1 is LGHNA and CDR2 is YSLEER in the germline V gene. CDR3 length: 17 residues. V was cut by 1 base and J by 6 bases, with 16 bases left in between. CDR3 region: CASSQGGTAGGNSPLHF. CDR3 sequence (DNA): TGCGCCAGCAGCCAAGGGGGTACGGCAGGAGGTAATTCACCCCTCCACTTT.

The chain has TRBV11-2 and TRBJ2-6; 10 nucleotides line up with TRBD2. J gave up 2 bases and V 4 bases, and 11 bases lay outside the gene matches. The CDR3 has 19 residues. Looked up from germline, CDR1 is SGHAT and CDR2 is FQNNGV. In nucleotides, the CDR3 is TGTGCCAGCAGCTCCCAGCGGGGGGGCACGCAACCTGGGGCCAACGTCCTGACTTTC. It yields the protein CASSSQRGGTQPGANVLTF.

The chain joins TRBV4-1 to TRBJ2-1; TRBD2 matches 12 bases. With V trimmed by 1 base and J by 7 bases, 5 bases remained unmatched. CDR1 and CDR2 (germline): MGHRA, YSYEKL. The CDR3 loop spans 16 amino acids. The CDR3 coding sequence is TGCGCCAGCAGCCAAGGACTAGCGGGAGTCGTTAATGAGCAGTTCTTC. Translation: CASSQGLAGVVNEQFF.

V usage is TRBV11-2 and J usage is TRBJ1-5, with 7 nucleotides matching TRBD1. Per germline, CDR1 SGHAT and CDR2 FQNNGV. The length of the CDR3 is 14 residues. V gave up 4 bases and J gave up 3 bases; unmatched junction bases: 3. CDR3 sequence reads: CASSSGQINQPQHF. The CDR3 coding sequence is TGTGCCAGCAGCTCGGGACAGATCAATCAGCCCCAGCATTTT.

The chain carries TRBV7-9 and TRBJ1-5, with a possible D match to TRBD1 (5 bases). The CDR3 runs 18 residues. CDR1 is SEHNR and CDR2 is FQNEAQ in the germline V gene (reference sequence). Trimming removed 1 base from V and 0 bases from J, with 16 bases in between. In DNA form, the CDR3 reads TGTGCCAGCAGCTTAGAGGACATTAGGGGAAGTAGCAATCAGCCCCAGCATTTT. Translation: CASSLEDIRGSSNQPQHF.

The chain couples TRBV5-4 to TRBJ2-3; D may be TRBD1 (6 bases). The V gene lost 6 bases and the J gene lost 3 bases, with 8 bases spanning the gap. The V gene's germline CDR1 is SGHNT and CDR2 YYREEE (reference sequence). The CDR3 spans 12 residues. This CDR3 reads CASTTGTDTQYF. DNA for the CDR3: TGTGCCAGCACCACAGGGACAGATACGCAGTATTTT.

CDR3 region: CASRNGASGIVGETQYF. CDR3 DNA: TGTGCCAGCAGGAATGGGGCTAGCGGGATAGTTGGAGAGACCCAGTACTTC. The V call is TRBV2, the J call TRBJ2-5; TRBD2 aligns across 9 bases. Losses at the gene ends were 6 bases for V and 4 bases for J; bases not matched to a gene: 15. The CDR3 extends over 17 amino acids. Germline V lookup: CDR1 SNHLY, CDR2 FYNNEI.

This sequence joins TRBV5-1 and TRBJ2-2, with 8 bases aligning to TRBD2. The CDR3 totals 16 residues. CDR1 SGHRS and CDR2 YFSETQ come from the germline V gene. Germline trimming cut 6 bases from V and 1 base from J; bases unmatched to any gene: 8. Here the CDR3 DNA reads TGCGCCAGCACCGGGACTAGTCATGGGAACACCGGGGAGCTGTTTTTT. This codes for CASTGTSHGNTGELFF.

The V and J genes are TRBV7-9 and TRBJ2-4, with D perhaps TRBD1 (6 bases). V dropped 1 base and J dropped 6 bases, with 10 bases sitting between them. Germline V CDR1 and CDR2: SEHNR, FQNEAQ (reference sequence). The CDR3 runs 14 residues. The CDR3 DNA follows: TGTGCCAGCAGCTTAGAACAGGGCCCAAACATTCAGTACTTC. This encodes CASSLEQGPNIQYF.